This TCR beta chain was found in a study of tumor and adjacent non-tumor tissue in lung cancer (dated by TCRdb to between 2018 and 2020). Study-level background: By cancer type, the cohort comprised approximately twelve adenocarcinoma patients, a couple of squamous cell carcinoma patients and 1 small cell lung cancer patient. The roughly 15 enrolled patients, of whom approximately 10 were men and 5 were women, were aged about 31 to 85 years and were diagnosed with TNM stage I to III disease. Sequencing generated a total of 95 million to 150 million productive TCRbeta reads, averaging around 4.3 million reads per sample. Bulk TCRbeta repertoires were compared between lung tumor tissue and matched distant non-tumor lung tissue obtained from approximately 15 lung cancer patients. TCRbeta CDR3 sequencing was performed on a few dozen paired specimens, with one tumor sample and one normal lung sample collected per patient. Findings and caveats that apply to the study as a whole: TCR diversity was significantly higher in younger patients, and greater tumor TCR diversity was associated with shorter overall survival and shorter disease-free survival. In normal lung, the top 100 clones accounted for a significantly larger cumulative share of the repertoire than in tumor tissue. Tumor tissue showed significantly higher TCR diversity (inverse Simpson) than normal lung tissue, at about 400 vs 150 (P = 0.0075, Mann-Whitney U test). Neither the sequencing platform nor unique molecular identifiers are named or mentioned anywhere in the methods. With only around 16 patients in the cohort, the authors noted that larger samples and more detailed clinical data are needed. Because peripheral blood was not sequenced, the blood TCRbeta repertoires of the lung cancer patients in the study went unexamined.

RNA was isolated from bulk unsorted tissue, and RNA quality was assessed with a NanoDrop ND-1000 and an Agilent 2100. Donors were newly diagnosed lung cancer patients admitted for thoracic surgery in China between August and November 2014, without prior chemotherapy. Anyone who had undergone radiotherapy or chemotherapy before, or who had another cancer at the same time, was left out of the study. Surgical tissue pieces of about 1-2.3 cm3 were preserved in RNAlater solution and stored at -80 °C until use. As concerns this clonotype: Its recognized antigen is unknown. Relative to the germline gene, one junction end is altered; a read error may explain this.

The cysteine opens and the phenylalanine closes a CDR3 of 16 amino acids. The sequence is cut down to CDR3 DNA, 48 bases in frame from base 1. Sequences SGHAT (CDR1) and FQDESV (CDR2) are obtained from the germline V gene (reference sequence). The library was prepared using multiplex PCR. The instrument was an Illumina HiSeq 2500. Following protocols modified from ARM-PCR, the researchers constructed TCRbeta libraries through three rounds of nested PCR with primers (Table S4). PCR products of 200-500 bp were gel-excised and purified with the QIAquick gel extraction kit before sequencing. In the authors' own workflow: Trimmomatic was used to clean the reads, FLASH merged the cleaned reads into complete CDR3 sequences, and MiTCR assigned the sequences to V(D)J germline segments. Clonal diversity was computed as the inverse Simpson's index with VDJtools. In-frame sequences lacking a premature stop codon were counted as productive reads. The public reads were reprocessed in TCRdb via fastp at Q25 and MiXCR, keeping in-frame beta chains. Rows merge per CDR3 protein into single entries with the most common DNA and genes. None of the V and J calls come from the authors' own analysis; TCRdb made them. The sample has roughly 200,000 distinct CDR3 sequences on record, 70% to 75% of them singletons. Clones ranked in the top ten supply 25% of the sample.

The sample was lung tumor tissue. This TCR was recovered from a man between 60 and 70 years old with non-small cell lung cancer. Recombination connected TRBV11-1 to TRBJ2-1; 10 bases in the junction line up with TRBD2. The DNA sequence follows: TGTGCCTGCAGCGGGACTAGCGAGGGGGCTGGCAATGAGCAGTTCTTC. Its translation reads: CACSGTSEGAGNEQFF.